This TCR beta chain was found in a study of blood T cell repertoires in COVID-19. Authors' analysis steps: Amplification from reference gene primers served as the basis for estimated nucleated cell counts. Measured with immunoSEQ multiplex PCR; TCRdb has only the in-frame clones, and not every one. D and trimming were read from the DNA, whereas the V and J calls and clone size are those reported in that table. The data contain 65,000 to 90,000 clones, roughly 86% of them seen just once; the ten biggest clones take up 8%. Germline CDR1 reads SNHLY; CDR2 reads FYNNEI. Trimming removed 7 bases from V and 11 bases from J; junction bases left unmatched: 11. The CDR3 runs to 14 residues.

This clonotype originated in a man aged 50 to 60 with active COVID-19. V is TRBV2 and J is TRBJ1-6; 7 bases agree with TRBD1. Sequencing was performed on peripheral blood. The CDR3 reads CASTGPGQWTPLHF. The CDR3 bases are TGTGCCAGCACAGGGCCGGGACAGTGGACACCCCTCCACTTT. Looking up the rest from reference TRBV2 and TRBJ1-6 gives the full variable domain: EPEVTQTPSHQVTQMGQEVILRCVPISNHLYFYWYRQILGQKVEFLVSFYNNEISEKSEIFDDQFSVERPDGSNFTLKIRSTKLEDSAMYFCASTGPGQWTPLHFGNGTRLTVT.